These 24 T cell receptor beta chains were all obtained from the same sample, sequenced in a study of early T cells in non-severe SARS-CoV-2 infection. TCRdb called the 5' RACE reads again in MiXCR, with one record for every CDR3 protein. The profile shows 75,000 to 90,000 distinct CDR3 sequences, about 10% of them singletons. Sequencing was performed on whole blood, taken at baseline. Source of these receptors: an adult who was a healthcare worker with PCR-confirmed SARS-CoV-2 infection or an uninfected control (not recorded which).

This clonotype was observed a few times. The genes are TRBV5-1 and TRBJ1-2, with a weak D call TRBD1 (5 bases). CDR1 and CDR2 from the germline V gene are SGHRS and YFSETQ. The CDR3 covers 14 residues. V was trimmed by 5 bases and J by 2 bases, leaving 13 bases between them. The CDR3 bases are TGCGCCAGCAGTGGTCTGGGGGAGAACTATGGCTACACCTTC. It yields the protein CASSGLGENYGYTF.

The rearrangement links TRBV27 to TRBJ1-1, with 7 bases lining up with TRBD1. The CDR3 runs 13 residues. Germline loops: CDR1 MNHEY, CDR2 SMNVEV (reference sequence). With 3 bases clipped from V and 3 bases from J, the junction kept 1 base outside the gene matches. The CDR3 sequence is CASSFQGDTEAFF. CDR3 DNA: TGTGCCAGCAGTTTTCAGGGGGACACTGAAGCTTTCTTT.

At least ten counts were recorded for this clonotype. The chain combines TRBV20-1 with TRBJ2-3, with 8 positions matching TRBD2. After removal of 3 bases from V and 0 bases from J, the junction contained 2 bases not matched to a gene. CDR3 length: 14 residues. CDR1 DFQATT and CDR2 SNEGSKA come from the germline V gene (reference sequence). CDR3 residues: CSASLAGSTDTQYF. The CDR3 coding sequence is TGCAGTGCTAGCTTAGCGGGGAGCACAGATACGCAGTATTTT.

This clonotype was counted at least ten times. The chain uses TRBV19 and TRBJ2-1; 13 bases are a match to TRBD2. The ends lost 6 bases at V and 9 bases at J; junction bases unmatched: 8. This CDR3 is 15 amino acids long. Germline V lookup: CDR1 LNHDA, CDR2 SQIVND (reference sequence). This chain's CDR3 is CASRIGTSGNVEQFF. As DNA, the CDR3 is TGTGCCAGTAGGATCGGGACTAGCGGGAACGTTGAGCAGTTCTTC.

This clonotype was seen more than once but under ten times. CDR3 residues: CASSFGPQETQYF. The DNA of the CDR3 is TGTGCCAGCAGCTTCGGACCCCAAGAGACCCAGTACTTC. The gene calls are TRBV7-3 and TRBJ2-5; no reliable D call. V was clipped by 3 bases and J by 1 base, with 6 bases between them. CDR1 and CDR2 (germline): SGHTA, FQGTGA. The CDR3 consists of 13 residues.

This chain connects TRBV24-1 to TRBJ2-3; D unresolved. This CDR3 is built from 16 residues. V was trimmed by 1 base and J by 0 bases, leaving 10 bases between them. CDR1 is KGHDR and CDR2 is SFDVKD in the germline V gene. CDR3 DNA: TGTGCCACCAGTGATTTCTACGGTTCTAGCACAGATACGCAGTATTTT. Translation gives CATSDFYGSSTDTQYF.

The V and J genes are TRBV4-2 and TRBJ1-2, with TRBD1 as a possible D gene (5 bases). Germline CDR1 reads LGHNA; CDR2 reads YNFKEQ. Trimming took off 1 base at V and 6 bases at J, with 15 bases between the two ends. The CDR3 contains 15 residues. DNA of the CDR3: TGTGCCAGCAGCCAAGGAGGGGCGGTCGAGGATGGCTACACCTTC. This codes for CASSQGGAVEDGYTF.

The sample holds a few counts of this clonotype. The genes are TRBV28 and TRBJ1-2; 7 bases agree with TRBD1. Germline V gene data show CDR1 as MDHEN and CDR2 as SYDVKM. There are 14 residues in the CDR3. V shed 6 bases and J 8 bases; nucleotides not matched to a gene: 12. The CDR3: CASSSGQAGVGYTF. As DNA, the CDR3 is TGTGCCAGCAGCTCCGGACAGGCTGGCGTCGGCTACACCTTC.

This clonotype has more than one count but fewer than ten. The V and J genes are TRBV20-1 and TRBJ2-5; 16 bases line up with TRBD2. Germline CDR1 and CDR2: DFQATT and SNEGSKA (reference sequence). The V and J ends lost 6 bases and 3 bases, in that order; junction bases with no gene match: 7. The CDR3 runs to 16 residues. The CDR3 region has the DNA TGCAGTGCCACGGGACTAGCGGGAGGGATCGAAGAGACCCAGTACTTC. This sequence encodes CSATGLAGGIEETQYF.

The gene calls are TRBV11-2 and TRBJ2-1, with D unresolved. CDR1 and CDR2 from the germline V gene are SGHAT and FQNNGV. The CDR3 spans 14 residues. V lost 1 base and J lost 7, with 11 bases in between. The CDR3 loop is CASSLAGPVNEQFF. CDR3 nucleotide sequence: TGTGCCAGCAGCTTAGCGGGCCCGGTGAATGAGCAGTTCTTC.

The chain is built from TRBV3-1 and TRBJ2-7; D not certain. This CDR3 is 14 amino acids long. Per the germline V gene, CDR1 is LGHDT and CDR2 is YNNKEL (reference sequence). Trimming removed 4 bases from V and 7 bases from J, with 17 bases in between. CDR3 region: CASSPYFGRTEQYF. CDR3 nucleotides: TGTGCCAGCAGCCCCTACTTCGGCAGAACGGAGCAGTACTTC.

V and J are TRBV6-6 and TRBJ2-3; 13 bases line up with TRBD2. The CDR3 length is 17 residues. Trimming removed 8 bases from V and 1 base from J; junction bases left unmatched: 9. Per germline, CDR1 MNHNY and CDR2 SVGAGI (reference sequence). CDR3 in amino acids: CASWGTSGIFGTDTQYF. Written as DNA, the CDR3 is TGTGCCAGCTGGGGGACTAGCGGGATATTCGGCACAGATACGCAGTATTTT.

The rearrangement links TRBV27 to TRBJ2-6; D is undetermined. Trimming took 6 bases from V and 0 from J, leaving 15 bases between them. The germline gives CDR1 MNHEY, CDR2 SMNVEV (reference sequence). The CDR3 is 17 residues long. The CDR3 spells CASSPVFPSSGANVLTF. CDR3 sequence (DNA): TGTGCCAGCAGCCCAGTATTTCCTAGCTCTGGGGCCAACGTCCTGACTTTC.

This rearrangement joins TRBV6-6 to TRBJ2-7; 9 nucleotides align to TRBD1. The V gene end was trimmed by 7 bases and the J gene end by 5 bases; junction bases not matched to a gene: 9. The CDR3 runs 14 residues. Germline V gene lookup returns CDR1 MNHNY and CDR2 SVGAGI (reference sequence). The DNA of the CDR3 is TGTGCCAGCACACACCGGGACAGGGACCACGAGCAGTACTTC. Translation: CASTHRDRDHEQYF.

This clonotype was found many times. The V call is TRBV27, the J call TRBJ1-5; a weak D match, TRBD1 (5 bases). This CDR3 has 15 amino acids. Germline loops: CDR1 MNHEY, CDR2 SMNVEV (reference sequence). V lost 5 bases and J lost 6, with 17 bases in between. This CDR3 reads CASSPTGGGGQPQHF. As DNA, the CDR3 is TGTGCCAGCAGTCCCACCGGGGGTGGAGGTCAGCCCCAGCATTTT.

The gene calls are TRBV18 and TRBJ1-1, with 8 bases aligning to TRBD1. Losses at the gene ends were 6 bases for V and 3 bases for J; bases not matched to a gene: 3. In germline, CDR1 is KGHSH, CDR2 LQKENI. This CDR3 has 13 amino acids. The CDR3, as DNA: TGTGCCAGCTCGCCGGGACAGGACACTGAAGCTTTCTTT. It yields the protein CASSPGQDTEAFF.

This clonotype was detected many times. V usage is TRBV18 and J usage is TRBJ1-1; D remains unclear. The CDR3 consists of 15 residues. Germline assignment: CDR1 KGHSH and CDR2 LQKENI. The V end lost 1 base, the J end lost 5 bases, and 14 bases lay between the germline ends. CDR3 sequence: CASSPRVNENTEAFF. The DNA of the CDR3 is TGTGCCAGCTCACCACGTGTAAACGAAAATACTGAAGCTTTCTTT.

This clonotype was detected a few times. The chain couples TRBV30 to TRBJ1-4; the D is unclear. Trimming took 0 bases from V and 7 from J, leaving 21 bases between them. Germline V lookup: CDR1 GTSNPN, CDR2 SVGIG (reference sequence). This CDR3 has 17 residues. Here the CDR3 reads CAWSVGGKGLVGEKLFF. CDR3 in DNA: TGTGCCTGGAGTGTCGGAGGGAAAGGGTTGGTAGGTGAAAAACTGTTTTTT. The whole variable domain, remainder taken from reference TRBV30 and TRBJ1-4, is SQTIHQWPATLVQPVGSPLSLECTVEGTSNPNLYWYRQAAGRGLQLLFYSVGIGQISSEVPQNLSASRPQDRQFILSSKKLLLSDSGFYLCAWSVGGKGLVGEKLFFGSGTQLSVL.

The V gene is TRBV12-3 or TRBV12-4, the J gene TRBJ1-4; D is uncertain. The CDR3 is made up of 11 amino acids. Trimming removed 3 bases at V and 7 bases at J, with 3 bases between. The DNA for the CDR3 is TGTGCCAGCAGTTTTTTTGAAAAACTGTTTTTT. Translating gives CASSFFEKLFF.

This chain uses TRBV10-2 with TRBJ2-5; D remains ambiguous. The germline V and J ends were trimmed by 6 bases and 4 bases, with 6 bases remaining between them. The CDR3 totals 11 residues. Germline V gene lookup returns CDR1 WSHSY and CDR2 SAAADI. The CDR3 DNA reads TGCGCCAGCAGGTTGGGAGAGACCCAGTACTTC. This encodes CASRLGETQYF.

This clonotype was counted a few times. V and J are TRBV4-2 and TRBJ1-2; 7 nucleotides match TRBD1. Looked up from germline, CDR1 is LGHNA and CDR2 is YNFKEQ. Germline trimming cut 1 base from V and 4 bases from J; bases unmatched to any gene: 9. The CDR3 covers 16 residues. The CDR3 region has the DNA TGTGCCAGCAGCCAAGCTATACAGGGGATGGGCTATGGCTACACCTTC. Translation gives CASSQAIQGMGYGYTF.

This clonotype was detected ten times or more. The V call is TRBV20-1, the J call TRBJ2-2, with D hard to call. V was trimmed by 6 bases and J by 2 bases, leaving 10 bases between them. The CDR3 extends over 13 amino acids. The germline CDR1 and CDR2 sequences are DFQATT and SNEGSKA (reference sequence). The CDR3 DNA sequence: TGCAGTGCCGGTCTACTAAACACCGGGGAGCTGTTTTTT. This encodes CSAGLLNTGELFF.

This clonotype was detected ten times or more. The rearrangement links TRBV4-1 to TRBJ2-1, with 10 bases that match TRBD2. In germline, CDR1 is MGHRA, CDR2 YSYEKL. This CDR3 is 19 amino acids long. The V and J ends lost 4 bases and 0 bases, in that order; junction bases with no gene match: 12. The CDR3 region has the DNA TGCGCCAGCAGCCGCATCCCGGGACTAGCGAGGAGCTCCTACAATGAGCAGTTCTTC. This translates into CASSRIPGLARSSYNEQFF.

The chain carries TRBV28 and TRBJ2-3, with TRBD2 matching over 7 bases. V was pared by 3 bases and J by 0 bases, with 9 bases of the junction left unmatched. Germline V gene lookup returns CDR1 MDHEN and CDR2 SYDVKM. The CDR3 is 17 amino acids. For the CDR3, the DNA is TGTGCCAGCAGTTTTGTGGGACTACCCTACAGCACAGATACGCAGTATTTT. Its protein product is CASSFVGLPYSTDTQYF.